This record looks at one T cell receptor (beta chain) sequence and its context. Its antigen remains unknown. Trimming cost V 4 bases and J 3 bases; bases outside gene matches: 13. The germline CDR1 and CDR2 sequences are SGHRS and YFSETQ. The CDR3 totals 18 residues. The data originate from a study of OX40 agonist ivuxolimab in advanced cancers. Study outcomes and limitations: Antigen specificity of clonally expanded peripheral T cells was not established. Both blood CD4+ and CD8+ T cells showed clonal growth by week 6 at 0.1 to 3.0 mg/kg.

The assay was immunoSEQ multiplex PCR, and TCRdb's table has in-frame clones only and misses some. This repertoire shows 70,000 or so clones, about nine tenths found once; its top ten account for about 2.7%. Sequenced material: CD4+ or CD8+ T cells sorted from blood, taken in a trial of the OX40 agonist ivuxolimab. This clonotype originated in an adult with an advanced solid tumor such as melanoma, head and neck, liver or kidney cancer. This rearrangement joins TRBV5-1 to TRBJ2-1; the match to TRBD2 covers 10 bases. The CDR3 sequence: CASSPGLAAASLYNEQFF. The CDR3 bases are TGCGCCAGCAGCCCCGGACTAGCGGCGGCGTCTCTCTACAATGAGCAGTTCTTC.